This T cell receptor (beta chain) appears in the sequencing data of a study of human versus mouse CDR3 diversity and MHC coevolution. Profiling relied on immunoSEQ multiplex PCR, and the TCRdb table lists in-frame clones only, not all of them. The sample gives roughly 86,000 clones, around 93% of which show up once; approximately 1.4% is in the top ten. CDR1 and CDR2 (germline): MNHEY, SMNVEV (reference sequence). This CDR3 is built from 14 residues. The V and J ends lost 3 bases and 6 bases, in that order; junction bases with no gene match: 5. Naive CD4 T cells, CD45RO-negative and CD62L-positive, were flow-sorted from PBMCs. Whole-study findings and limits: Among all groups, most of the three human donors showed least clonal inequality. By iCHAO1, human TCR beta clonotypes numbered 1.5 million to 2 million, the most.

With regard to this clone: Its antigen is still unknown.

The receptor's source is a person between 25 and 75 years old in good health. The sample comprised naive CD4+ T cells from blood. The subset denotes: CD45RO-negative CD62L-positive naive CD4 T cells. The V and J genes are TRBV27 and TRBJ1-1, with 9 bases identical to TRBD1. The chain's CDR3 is CASSFRDRDPEAFF. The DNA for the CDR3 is TGTGCCAGCAGTTTCCGGGACAGGGATCCTGAAGCTTTCTTT.